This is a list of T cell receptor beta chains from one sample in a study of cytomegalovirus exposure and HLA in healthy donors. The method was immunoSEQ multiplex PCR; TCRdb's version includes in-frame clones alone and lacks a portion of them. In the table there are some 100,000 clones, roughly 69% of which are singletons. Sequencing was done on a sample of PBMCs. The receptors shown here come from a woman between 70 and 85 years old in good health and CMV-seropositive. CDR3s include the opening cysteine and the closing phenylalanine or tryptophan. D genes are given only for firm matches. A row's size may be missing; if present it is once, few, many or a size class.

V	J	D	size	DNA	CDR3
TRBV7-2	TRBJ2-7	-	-	TGTGCCAGCAGCTTAGCTAGCAGTGTCGGGGTCTACGAGCAGTACTTC	CASSLASSVGVYEQYF
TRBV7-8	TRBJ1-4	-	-	TGTGCCAGCAGTTCTATACGGAGGGCTACTAATGAAAAACTGTTTTTT	CASSSIRRATNEKLFF
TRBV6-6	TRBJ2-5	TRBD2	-	TGTGCCAGCACGGGGGGGGAACGGGGGACCCAGTACTTC	CASTGGERGTQYF
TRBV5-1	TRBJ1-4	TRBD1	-	TGCGCCAGCAGCTTGGGCGGGACAGGGACCGAAAAACTGTTTTTT	CASSLGGTGTEKLFF
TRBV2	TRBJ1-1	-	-	TGTGCCAACACTCTCGGGATTTTGAACACTGAAGCTTTCTTT	CANTLGILNTEAFF
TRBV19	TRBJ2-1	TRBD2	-	TGTGCCAGTAGGCCTAGCGGGGGGGCTTACAATGAGCAGTTCTTC	CASRPSGGAYNEQFF
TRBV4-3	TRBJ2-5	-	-	TGCGCCAGCAGCCGGGGCAGCGAAGAGACCCAGTACTTC	CASSRGSEETQYF
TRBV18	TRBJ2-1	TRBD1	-	TGTGCCAGCTCATGGCGACAGGGGGTGAACAATGAGCAGTTCTTC	CASSWRQGVNNEQFF
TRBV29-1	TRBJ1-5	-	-	TGCAGCGTAGAACAGGGAGGGAATCAGCCCCAGCATTTT	CSVEQGGNQPQHF
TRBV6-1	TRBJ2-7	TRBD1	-	TGTGCCACCATATTTCCCGGGACAGGGCGTTACGAGCAGTACTTC	CATIFPGTGRYEQYF
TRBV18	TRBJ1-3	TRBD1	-	TGTGCCAGCTCACCCTTCCCCCCGGGGACAGGGGGCAGAAACACCATATATTTT	CASSPFPPGTGGRNTIYF
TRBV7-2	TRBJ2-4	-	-	TGTGCCAGCAGCTTAGAGGGGCTGTCCAAAAACATTCAGTACTTC	CASSLEGLSKNIQYF
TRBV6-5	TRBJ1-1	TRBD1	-	TGTGCCAGCAGTTACTCTAGGACAGGGATGAACACTGAAGCTTTCTTT	CASSYSRTGMNTEAFF
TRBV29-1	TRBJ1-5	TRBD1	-	TGCAGCGTTGGAGGGGGCAGAAGCAATCAGCCCCAGCATTTT	CSVGGGRSNQPQHF
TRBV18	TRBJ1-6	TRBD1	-	TGTGCCAGCTCAAGGGACAGGGATTCACCCCTCCACTTT	CASSRDRDSPLHF
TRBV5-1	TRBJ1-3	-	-	TGCGCCAGCAGCTTGGCCGGCTCTGGAAACACCATATATTTT	CASSLAGSGNTIYF
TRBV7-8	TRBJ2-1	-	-	TGTGCCAGCAGCTTGGGGGGACAGTACAATGAGCAGTTCTTC	CASSLGGQYNEQFF
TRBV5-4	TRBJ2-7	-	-	TGTGCCTTTCACGGCAGGACCTACGAGCAGTACTTC	CAFHGRTYEQYF
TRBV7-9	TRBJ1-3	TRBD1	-	TGTGCCAGCAGAGAAACAGGGGTCGCTGGAAACACCATATATTTT	CASRETGVAGNTIYF
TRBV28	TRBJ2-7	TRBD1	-	TGTGCCAGCAGTGAGGGGGCATCCTACGAGCAGTACTTC	CASSEGASYEQYF
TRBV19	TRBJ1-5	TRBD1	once	TGTGCCAGTAGTATTACGACAGGGGGGTGGGGGCAGCCCCAACATTTT	CASSITTGGWGQPQHF
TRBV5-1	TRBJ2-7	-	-	TGCGCCAGCAGCTTGGGGGTAGGGGCCTACGAGCAGTACTTC	CASSLGVGAYEQYF
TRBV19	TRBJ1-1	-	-	TGTGCCAGTAGTCGGGGGAACACTGAAGCTTTCTTT	CASSRGNTEAFF
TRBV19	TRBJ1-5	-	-	TGTGCCAAGGAGACAGGCCTCAATCAGCCCCAGCATTTT	CAKETGLNQPQHF
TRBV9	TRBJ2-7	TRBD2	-	TGTGCCAGCAGCGTAGGACTAGCGGGGTGGGACGAGCAGTACTTC	CASSVGLAGWDEQYF
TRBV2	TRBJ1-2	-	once	TGTGCCAGCAGAATAACGACAGGTTCTTCGAGTGGCTACACCTTC	CASRITTGSSSGYTF
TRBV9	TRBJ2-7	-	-	TGTGCCAGCAGCCCGAAAGTACAGGGTGACTACGAGCAGTACTTC	CASSPKVQGDYEQYF
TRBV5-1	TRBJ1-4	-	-	TGCGCCAGCAGCTTGGACAGACCTGCAACTAATGAAAAACTGTTTTTT	CASSLDRPATNEKLFF
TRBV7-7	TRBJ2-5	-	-	TGTGCCAGCAGCCCCGTTGGGGGACTCACGGAGACCCAGTACTTC	CASSPVGGLTETQYF
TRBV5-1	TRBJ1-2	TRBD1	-	TGCGCCAGCAGCTTGTCTGGACAGGGCAGTGGCTACACCTTC	CASSLSGQGSGYTF
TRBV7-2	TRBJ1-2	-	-	TGTGCCAGCAGCTTAGAAGCTGTCCCGATGGGCTACACCTTC	CASSLEAVPMGYTF
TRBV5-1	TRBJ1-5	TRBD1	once	TGCGCCAGCAGCCAACAGGGGGAAGAGCCCCAGCATTTT	CASSQQGEEPQHF
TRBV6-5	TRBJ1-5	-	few	TGTGCCAGCAGTTATAACAGGAATCAGCCCCAGCATTTT	CASSYNRNQPQHF